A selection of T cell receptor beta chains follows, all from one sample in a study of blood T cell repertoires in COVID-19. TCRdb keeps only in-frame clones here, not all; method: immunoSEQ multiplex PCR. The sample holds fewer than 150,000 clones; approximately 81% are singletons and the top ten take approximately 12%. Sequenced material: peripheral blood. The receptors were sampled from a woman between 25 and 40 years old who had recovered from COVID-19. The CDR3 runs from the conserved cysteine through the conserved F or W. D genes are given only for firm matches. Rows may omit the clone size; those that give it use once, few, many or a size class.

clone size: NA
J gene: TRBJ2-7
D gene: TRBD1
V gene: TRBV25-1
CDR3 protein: CASSALGQYASYEQYF
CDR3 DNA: TGTGCCAGCAGTGCCCTGGGACAGTATGCCTCCTACGAGCAGTACTTC

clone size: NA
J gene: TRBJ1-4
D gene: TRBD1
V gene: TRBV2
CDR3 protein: CASNRDRHNEKLFF
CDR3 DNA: TGTGCCAGCAACAGGGACAGACATAATGAAAAACTGTTTTTT

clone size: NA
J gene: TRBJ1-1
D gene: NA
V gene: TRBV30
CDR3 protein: CAWGRDSLEAFF
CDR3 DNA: TGTGCCTGGGGGAGGGACTCCTTGGAAGCTTTCTTT

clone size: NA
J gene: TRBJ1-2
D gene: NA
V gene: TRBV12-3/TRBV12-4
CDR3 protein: CASSLWGRDGYTF
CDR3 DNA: TGTGCCAGCAGTTTATGGGGGCGGGATGGCTACACCTTC

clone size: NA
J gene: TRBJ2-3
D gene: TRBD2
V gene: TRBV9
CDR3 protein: CASSVDASGGARQYF
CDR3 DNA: TGTGCCAGCAGCGTAGACGCTAGCGGGGGGGCCCGGCAGTATTTT

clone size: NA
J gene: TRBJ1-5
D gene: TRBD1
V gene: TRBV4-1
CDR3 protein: CASSPGTGVNQPQHF
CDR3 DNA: TGCGCCAGCAGTCCCGGGACAGGGGTTAATCAGCCCCAGCATTTT

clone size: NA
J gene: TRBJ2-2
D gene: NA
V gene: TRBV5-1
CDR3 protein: CASSLLALRGTGELFF
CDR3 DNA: TGCGCCAGCAGCTTGCTGGCACTTCGAGGAACCGGGGAGCTGTTTTTT

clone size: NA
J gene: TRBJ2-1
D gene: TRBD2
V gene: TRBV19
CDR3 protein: CASRLSGRAIADEQFF
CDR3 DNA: TGTGCCAGTAGGCTGAGCGGGAGGGCCATCGCGGATGAGCAGTTCTTC

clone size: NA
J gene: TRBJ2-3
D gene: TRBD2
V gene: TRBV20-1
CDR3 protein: CSAQRGDTQYF
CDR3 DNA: TGCAGTGCCCAGCGGGGAGATACGCAGTATTTT

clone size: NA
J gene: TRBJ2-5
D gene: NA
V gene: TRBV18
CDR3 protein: CASSPVDSTIQETQYF
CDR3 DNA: TGTGCCAGCTCACCGGTTGACAGTACTATCCAAGAGACCCAGTACTTC

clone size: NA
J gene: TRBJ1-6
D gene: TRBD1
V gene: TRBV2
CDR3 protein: CASSLRGLDNSPLHF
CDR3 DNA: TGTGCCAGCAGTCTAAGGGGGCTAGATAATTCACCCCTCCACTTT

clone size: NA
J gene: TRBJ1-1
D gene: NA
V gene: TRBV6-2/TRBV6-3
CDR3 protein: CASSYGGESEAFF
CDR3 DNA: TGTGCCAGCAGTTACGGGGGCGAGTCTGAAGCTTTCTTT

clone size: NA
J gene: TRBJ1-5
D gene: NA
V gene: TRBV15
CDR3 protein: CATSRESGGPTQPQHF
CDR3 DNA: TGTGCCACCAGCAGAGAGAGTGGGGGCCCTACTCAGCCCCAGCATTTT

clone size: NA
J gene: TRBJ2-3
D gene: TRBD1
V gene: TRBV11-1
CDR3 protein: CASSLAGTGGADTQYF
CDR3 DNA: TGTGCCAGCAGCTTAGCTGGGACAGGGGGCGCAGATACGCAGTATTTT

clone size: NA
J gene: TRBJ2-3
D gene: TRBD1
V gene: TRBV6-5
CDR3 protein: CASSTRQGGNTQYF
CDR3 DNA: TGTGCCAGCAGTACGCGACAGGGTGGAAATACGCAGTATTTT

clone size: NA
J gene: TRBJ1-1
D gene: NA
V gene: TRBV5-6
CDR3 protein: CASSLAGNTEAFF
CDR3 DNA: TGTGCCAGCAGCTTGGCCGGGAACACTGAAGCTTTCTTT

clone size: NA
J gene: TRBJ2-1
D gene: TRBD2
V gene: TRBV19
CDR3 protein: CATTPGLAGGEQFF
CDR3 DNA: TGTGCCACCACACCGGGACTAGCAGGGGGTGAGCAGTTCTTC

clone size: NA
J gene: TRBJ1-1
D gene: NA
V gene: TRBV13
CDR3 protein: CASSAVRGLMNTEAFF
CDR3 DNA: TGTGCCAGCAGCGCAGTCAGGGGCCTAATGAACACTGAAGCTTTCTTT

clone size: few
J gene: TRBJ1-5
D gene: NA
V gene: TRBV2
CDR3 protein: CASRWRTELEPQHF
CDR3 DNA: TGTGCCAGCCGATGGCGGACAGAGTTAGAGCCCCAGCATTTT

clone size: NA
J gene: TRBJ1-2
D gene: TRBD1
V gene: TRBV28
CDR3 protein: CASSQGTGGSRYTF
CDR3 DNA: TGTGCCAGCAGTCAGGGGACAGGGGGGAGTCGCTACACCTTC

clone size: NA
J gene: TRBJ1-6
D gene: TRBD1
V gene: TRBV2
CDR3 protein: CASSSQGANSPLHF
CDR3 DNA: TGTGCCAGCAGTTCACAGGGGGCGAATTCACCCCTCCACTTT

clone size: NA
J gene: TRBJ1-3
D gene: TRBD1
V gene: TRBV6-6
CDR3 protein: CASSRDRGPGNTIYF
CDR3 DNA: TGTGCCAGCAGTCGAGACAGGGGACCTGGAAACACCATATATTTT

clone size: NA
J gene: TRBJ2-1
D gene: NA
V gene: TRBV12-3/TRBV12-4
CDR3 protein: CASSLGQGQFF
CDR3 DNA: TGTGCCAGCAGTTTGGGTCAGGGGCAGTTCTTC

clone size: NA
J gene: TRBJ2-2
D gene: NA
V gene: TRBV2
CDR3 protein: CASSGASGWNTGELFF
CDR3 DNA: TGTGCCAGCAGTGGGGCCTCGGGGTGGAACACCGGGGAGCTGTTTTTT

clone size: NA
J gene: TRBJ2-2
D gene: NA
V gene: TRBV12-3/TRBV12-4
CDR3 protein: CASSLYTGELFF
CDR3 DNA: TGTGCCAGCAGTCTATACACCGGGGAGCTGTTTTTT

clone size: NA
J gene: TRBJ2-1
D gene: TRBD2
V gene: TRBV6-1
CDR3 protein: CASREAGSGAPYNEQFF
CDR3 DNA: TGTGCCAGCCGAGAAGCGGGGAGCGGGGCCCCCTACAATGAGCAGTTCTTC

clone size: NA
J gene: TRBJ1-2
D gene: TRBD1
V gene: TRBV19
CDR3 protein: CASSLPGQGYRGYTF
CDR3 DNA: TGTGCCAGTAGTCTGCCGGGACAGGGGTATCGCGGCTACACCTTC

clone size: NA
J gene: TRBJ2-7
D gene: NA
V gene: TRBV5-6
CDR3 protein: CASSLEPHEQYF
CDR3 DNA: TGTGCCAGCAGCTTGGAGCCCCACGAGCAGTACTTC